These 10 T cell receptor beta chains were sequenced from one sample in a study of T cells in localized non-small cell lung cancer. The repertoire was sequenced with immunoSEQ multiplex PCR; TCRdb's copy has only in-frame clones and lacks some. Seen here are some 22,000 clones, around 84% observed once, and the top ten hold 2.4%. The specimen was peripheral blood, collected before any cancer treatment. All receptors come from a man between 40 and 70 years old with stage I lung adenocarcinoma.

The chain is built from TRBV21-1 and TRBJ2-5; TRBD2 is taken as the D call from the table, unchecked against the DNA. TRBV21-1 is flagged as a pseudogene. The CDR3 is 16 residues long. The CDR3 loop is CASSRPGLGLQETQYF. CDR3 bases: TGTGCCAGCAGTAGACCGGGACTAGGTCTCCAAGAGACCCAGTACTTC.

The CDR3 DNA sequence: TGTGCCAGCAGCCAAACGGGGCAACCGGTCAAAAACATTCAGTACTTC. Residues: CASSQTGQPVKNIQYF. The chain carries TRBV14 and TRBJ2-4; possibly TRBD1 or TRBD2 for D (5 bases each). The V gene's germline CDR1 is SGHDN and CDR2 FVKESK. The CDR3 is made up of 16 amino acids. V lost 2 bases and J 3 bases, leaving 14 bases between the germline ends.

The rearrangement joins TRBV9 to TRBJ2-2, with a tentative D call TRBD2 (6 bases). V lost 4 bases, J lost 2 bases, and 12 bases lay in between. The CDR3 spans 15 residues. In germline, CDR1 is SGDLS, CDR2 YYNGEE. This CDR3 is CASSKRDSNTGELFF. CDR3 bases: TGTGCCAGCAGCAAAAGGGACTCAAACACCGGGGAGCTGTTTTTT.

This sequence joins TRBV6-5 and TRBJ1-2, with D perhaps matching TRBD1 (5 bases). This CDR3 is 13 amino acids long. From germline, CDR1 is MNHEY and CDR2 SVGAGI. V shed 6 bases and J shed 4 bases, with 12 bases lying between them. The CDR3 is CASRDRGIYGYTF. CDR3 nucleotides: TGTGCCAGCAGAGACCGGGGGATCTATGGCTACACCTTC.

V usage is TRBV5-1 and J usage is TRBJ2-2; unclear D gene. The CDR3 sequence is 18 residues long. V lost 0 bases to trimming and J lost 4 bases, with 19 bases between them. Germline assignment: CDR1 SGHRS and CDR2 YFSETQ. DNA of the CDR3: TGCGCCAGCAGCTTGGGGACCGTAAAACCTTACGGCACCGGGGAGCTGTTTTTT. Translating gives CASSLGTVKPYGTGELFF. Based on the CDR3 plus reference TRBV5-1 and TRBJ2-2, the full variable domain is KAGVTQTPRYLIKTRGQQVTLSCSPISGHRSVSWYQQTPGQGLQFLFEYFSETQRNKGNFPGRFSGRQFSNSRSEMNVSTLELGDSALYLCASSLGTVKPYGTGELFFGEGSRLTVL.

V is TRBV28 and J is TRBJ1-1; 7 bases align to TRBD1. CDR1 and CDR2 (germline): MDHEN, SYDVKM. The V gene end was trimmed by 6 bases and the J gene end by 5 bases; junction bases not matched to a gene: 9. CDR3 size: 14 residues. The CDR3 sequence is CASRLTGRGTEAFF. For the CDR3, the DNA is TGTGCCAGCAGACTGACAGGGAGGGGGACTGAAGCTTTCTTT.

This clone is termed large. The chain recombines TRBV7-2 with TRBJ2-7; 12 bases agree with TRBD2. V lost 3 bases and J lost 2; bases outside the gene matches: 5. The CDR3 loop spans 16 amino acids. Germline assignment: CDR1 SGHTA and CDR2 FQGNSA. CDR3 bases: TGTGCCAGCAGCTTGACTAGCGGGAGTTCCCCCTACGAGCAGTACTTC. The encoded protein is CASSLTSGSSPYEQYF.

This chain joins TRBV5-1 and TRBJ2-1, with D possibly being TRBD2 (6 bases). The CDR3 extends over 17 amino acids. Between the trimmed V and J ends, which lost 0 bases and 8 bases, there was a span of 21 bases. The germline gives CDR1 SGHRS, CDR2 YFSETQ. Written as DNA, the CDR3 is TGCGCCAGCAGCTTGGGGCTAGCCCCGGAGGGCCATGATGAGCAGTTCTTC. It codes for CASSLGLAPEGHDEQFF.

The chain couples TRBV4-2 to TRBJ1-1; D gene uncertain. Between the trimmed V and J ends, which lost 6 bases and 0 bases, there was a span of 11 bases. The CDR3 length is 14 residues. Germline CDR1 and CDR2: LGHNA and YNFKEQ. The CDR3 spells CASSLNLVNTEAFF. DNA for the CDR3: TGTGCCAGCAGTCTCAACCTTGTGAACACTGAAGCTTTCTTT.

CDR3 nucleotides: TGCAGCGTTGAAAATATAGGGCGACTAGCGGGAGTAGATACGCAGTATTTT. Its translation is CSVENIGRLAGVDTQYF. The chain links TRBV29-1 to TRBJ2-3, with 12 bases aligning to TRBD2. The CDR3 sequence is 17 residues long. CDR1 SQVTM and CDR2 ANQGSEA come from the germline V gene. V shed 2 bases, J shed 5 bases, and the junction held 11 bases outside the gene matches.